A single sample is the source of the 13 T cell receptor beta chains below, sequenced in a study of beta chain features in type 1 diabetes. Reverse transcription of all isolated RNA meant that expressed TCRB transcripts were sequenced. Sequenced by immunoSEQ multiplex PCR; TCRdb stores in-frame clones only, minus some. The table lists nearly 250,000 clones, roughly 70% of them singletons. Sequencing was done on a sample of naive CD4+ T cells from blood. The receptors here all came from a man aged 25 to 40 in good health.

V is TRBV21-1 and J is TRBJ2-5; TRBD1 is the table's D call, not checked against the DNA. TRBV21-1 is an annotated pseudogene. The CDR3 spans 13 residues. The CDR3 region has the DNA TGTGCCTTTCGGGACAGGTGTCAAGAGACCCAGTACTTC. Translated, it gives CAFRDRCQETQYF.

This chain links TRBV5-1 with TRBJ2-2, with D possibly TRBD2 on 6 matching bases. Trimming left V 0 bases short and J 6 bases short, with 9 bases between. Germline values: CDR1 SGHRS, CDR2 YFSETQ. This CDR3 comprises 14 residues. CDR3 region: CASSLGGTSGELFF. CDR3 bases: TGCGCCAGCAGCTTGGGCGGGACCTCCGGGGAGCTGTTTTTT.

This clone occurred a few times. The genes are TRBV30 and TRBJ2-5, with 7 positions matching TRBD1. CDR1 GTSNPN and CDR2 SVGIG come from the germline V gene (reference sequence). The CDR3 consists of 15 residues. The junction had 9 bases not matched to a gene; V was cut back by 1 base and J by 4 bases. CDR3 DNA: TGTGCCTGGAGTGGGAGACAGGGATTAAGAGAGACCCAGTACTTC. It is translated as CAWSGRQGLRETQYF.

A few counts support this clone. Other DNA sequences in the sample encode the same CDR3. The chain recombines TRBV28 with TRBJ2-7; D not certain. This CDR3 is built from 12 residues. Germline CDR1 and CDR2: MDHEN and SYDVKM. V was trimmed by 3 bases and J by 3 bases, leaving 6 bases between them. The CDR3 region has the DNA TGTGCCAGCAGTTTGCAAGGCTACGAGCAGTACTTC. This translates into CASSLQGYEQYF.

The gene calls are TRBV30 and TRBJ2-5; D not resolved. Deletions cut 1 base from V and 5 bases from J, with 11 bases between. The CDR3 runs 13 residues. Germline V gives CDR1 GTSNPN, CDR2 SVGIG (reference sequence). The CDR3 DNA is TGTGCCTGGAGTGAGGAGCCTATGGAGACCCAGTACTTC. Protein product: CAWSEEPMETQYF.

V usage is TRBV15 and J usage is TRBJ2-4, with 9 bases matching TRBD1. The junction had 6 bases not matched to a gene; V was cut back by 5 bases and J by 10 bases. Germline values: CDR1 LNHNV, CDR2 YYDKDF (reference sequence). This CDR3 spans 13 amino acids. The CDR3 protein is CATSLDRGSIQYF. In DNA form, the CDR3 reads TGTGCCACCAGCTTGGACAGGGGTTCGATTCAGTACTTC.

This clone turned up a few times. This rearrangement joins TRBV5-4 to TRBJ2-1; TRBD1 is a possible D gene (6 bases). Germline loops: CDR1 SGHNT, CDR2 YYREEE (reference sequence). CDR3 size: 13 residues. The V and J ends lost 1 base and 6 bases respectively, with 8 bases between them. In DNA, the CDR3 is TGTGCCAGCAGCTTGACAGGGACCAATGAGCAGTTCTTC. It encodes CASSLTGTNEQFF.

This chain uses TRBV30 with TRBJ1-1; D gene unclear. V was shortened by 3 bases and J by 4 bases, with 15 bases between the two germline ends. Per the germline V gene, CDR1 is GTSNPN and CDR2 is SVGIG (reference sequence). This CDR3 is 14 amino acids long. CDR3 region: CAWRAGVRITEAFF. The CDR3 DNA is TGTGCCTGGAGGGCAGGAGTTAGAATCACTGAAGCTTTCTTT. The full variable domain, in which reference TRBV30 and TRBJ1-1 provide the parts outside the CDR3, is SQTIHQWPATLVQPVGSPLSLECTVEGTSNPNLYWYRQAAGRGLQLLFYSVGIGQISSEVPQNLSASRPQDRQFILSSKKLLLSDSGFYLCAWRAGVRITEAFFGQGTRLTVV.

The chain carries TRBV7-9 and TRBJ2-7; D is possibly TRBD1 (5 bases). V lost 5 bases to trimming and J lost 5 bases, with 16 bases between them. Germline V lookup: CDR1 SEHNR, CDR2 FQNEAQ (reference sequence). The CDR3 loop spans 14 amino acids. CDR3 nucleotide sequence: TGTGCCAGCAGCCCCCCAGGGTCAGGTAACGAGCAGTACTTC. Translation: CASSPPGSGNEQYF.

This clone was counted between two and nine times. The chain links TRBV30 to TRBJ2-6; a weak D match, TRBD1 (5 bases). The CDR3 spans 11 residues. Per the germline V gene, CDR1 is GTSNPN and CDR2 is SVGIG (reference sequence). V was clipped by 2 bases and J by 12 bases, with 8 bases between them. The CDR3 protein is CAWSPQGVLTF. CDR3 sequence (DNA): TGTGCCTGGAGTCCCCAGGGCGTCCTGACTTTC. Combining the CDR3 with reference TRBV30 and TRBJ2-6 gives the whole variable domain SQTIHQWPATLVQPVGSPLSLECTVEGTSNPNLYWYRQAAGRGLQLLFYSVGIGQISSEVPQNLSASRPQDRQFILSSKKLLLSDSGFYLCAWSPQGVLTFGAGSRLTVL.

The chain recombines TRBV4-3 with TRBJ2-5; TRBD1 matches 7 bases. CDR1 is LGHNA and CDR2 is YSLEER in the germline V gene. This CDR3 contains 15 residues. With 4 bases clipped from V and 1 base from J, the junction kept 6 bases outside the gene matches. The DNA of the CDR3 is TGCGCCAGCAGCCTCCGGACAGGCCCCCAAGAGACCCAGTACTTC. Its translation: CASSLRTGPQETQYF.

The CDR3 coding sequence is TGTGCCAGCAGTATTCCGGGACAGGGAAAGGACGAGCAGTACTTC. Encoded protein: CASSIPGQGKDEQYF. J is TRBJ2-7 and V is TRBV28, with 9 bases aligning to TRBD1. The CDR3 length is 15 residues. From germline, CDR1 is MDHEN and CDR2 SYDVKM. Trimming cost V 5 bases and J 5 bases; bases outside gene matches: 10.

The rearrangement uses TRBV11-2 and TRBJ2-7; possibly TRBD1 or TRBD2 for D (5 bases each). This CDR3 is 14 amino acids long. From germline, CDR1 is SGHAT and CDR2 FQNNGV. Trimming removed 0 bases from V and 4 bases from J, with 10 bases in between. In DNA form, the CDR3 reads TGTGCCAGCAGCTTAGACCGGGGCGGGTACGAGCAGTACTTC. Its translation: CASSLDRGGYEQYF. The variable domain in full, completed from reference TRBV11-2 and TRBJ2-7, reads EAGVAQSPRYKIIEKRQSVAFWCNPISGHATLYWYQQILGQGPKLLIQFQNNGVVDDSQLPKDRFSAERLKGVDSTLKIQPAKLEDSAVYLCASSLDRGGYEQYFGPGTRLTVT.